What follows is one T cell receptor (beta chain) and its context. This table comes from immunoSEQ multiplex PCR, and its TCRdb copy is limited to in-frame clones, with some not included. Among about 77,000 clones listed, about 94% were seen once. V was shortened by 5 bases and J by 5 bases, with 16 bases between the two germline ends. Germline-derived CDR1 and CDR2 are SGHDT and YYEEEE. The CDR3 has 14 residues. This entry belongs to a study of OX40 agonist ivuxolimab in advanced cancers. The sample consisted of CD4+ or CD8+ T cells sorted from blood, taken in a trial of the OX40 agonist ivuxolimab. The receptor was isolated from an adult with an advanced solid tumor such as melanoma, head and neck, liver or kidney cancer. V is TRBV5-6 and J is TRBJ2-5; D is possibly TRBD2 (5 bases). This chain's CDR3 is CASSLNLRGETQYF. Written as DNA, the CDR3 is TGTGCCAGCAGTCTAAACCTTAGAGGGGAGACCCAGTACTTC.